Ten or more counts support the clone carrying this T cell receptor (beta chain). Its antigen is undetermined. The source of the sample is a study of T cells in Graves' hyperthyroidism and ophthalmopathy. Study at large: At the time of initial diagnosis and before any treatment, peripheral blood was collected.

Amplification of TCR beta CDR3 regions was performed using RNA transcripts as template. The HTBI set primed first-round TCR CDR3 RT-PCR. TCRdb recomputed calls from the multiplex PCR reads with MiXCR, one row per CDR3 protein. The sample consists of approximately 410,000 distinct CDR3 sequences, roughly 14% of them appearing once. Overall study findings and caveats: Ophthalmopathy cases were set apart from stable hyperthyroidism by a 13 V-J model. Most clonotypes that expanded in the thyroid above 0.001 also showed up in blood.

At least 3 on the Clinical Activity Score was recorded for ophthalmopathy patients, who also had NOSPECS grade at least 4 and duration under 3 months. Material: blood. The receptor comes from a man between 18 and 29 years old with Graves' ophthalmopathy.

The CDR3 bases are TGCGCCAGCAGCTCGATAACCGGGTTCGCCACTGAAGCTTTCTTT. Its protein product is CASSSITGFATEAFF. This sequence joins TRBV5-1 and TRBJ1-1; no reliable D call. The CDR3 totals 15 residues. Looked up from germline, CDR1 is SGHRS and CDR2 is YFSETQ. V was trimmed by 3 bases and J by 4 bases, leaving 16 bases between them.